Following are 16 T cell receptor beta chains from one sample sequenced in a study of beta chain features in type 1 diabetes. The study reverse transcribed the entire isolated RNA, so it sequenced expressed TCRB transcripts. Profiled with immunoSEQ multiplex PCR; TCRdb holds only in-frame clones, not every one. This table has approximately 250,000 clones, around 10% appearing once. The sequenced sample consisted of naive CD4+ T cells from blood. Every receptor here comes from a woman in her late teens or twenties in good health.

This clone was observed a few times. J is TRBJ1-6 and V is TRBV18, with 7 positions matching TRBD1. The CDR3 is 15 residues long. Germline CDR1 is KGHSH and CDR2 is LQKENI. V trimming: 5 bases; J trimming: 8 bases; junction bases outside the gene matches: 9. The CDR3 reads CASSRGGDGDSPLHF. CDR3 coding DNA: TGTGCCAGCTCAAGAGGGGGCGATGGGGATTCACCCCTCCACTTT.

This clone was detected only a few times. The rearrangement links TRBV28 to TRBJ1-2; a weak D match, TRBD1 (5 bases). V lost 5 bases and J 4 bases, leaving 14 bases between the germline ends. The germline V gene encodes CDR1 MDHEN and CDR2 SYDVKM. This CDR3 has 14 amino acids. CDR3 sequence reads: CASSAPPTVYGYTF. The CDR3 DNA follows: TGTGCCAGCAGTGCCCCCCCGACAGTCTATGGCTACACCTTC.

The chain is built from TRBV5-6 and TRBJ2-1; 9 positions match TRBD2. Germline V gene sequence: CDR1 SGHDT, CDR2 YYEEEE. V dropped 6 bases and J dropped 3; count of bases not matched to a gene: 19. This CDR3 region has 19 residues. Here the CDR3 reads CASILAGEPTRSSYNEQFF. CDR3 DNA sequence: TGTGCCAGCATATTAGCGGGAGAGCCGACTAGGTCGAGCTACAATGAGCAGTTCTTC.

The chain combines TRBV6-5 with TRBJ2-1, with 8 positions matching TRBD2. This CDR3 region has 15 residues. Germline CDR1 MNHEY, CDR2 SVGAGI. The trim removed 2 bases at V and 6 bases at J, leaving 6 bases unmatched. CDR3 protein: CASSYVGRAFNEQFF. The CDR3 DNA reads as TGTGCCAGCAGTTACGTCGGGAGGGCCTTCAATGAGCAGTTCTTC.

This clone has just a few counts. The V and J genes are TRBV6-5 and TRBJ2-7; 12 bases align to TRBD1. V was pared by 6 bases and J by 6 bases, with 3 bases of the junction left unmatched. Germline assignment: CDR1 MNHEY and CDR2 SVGAGI. This CDR3 is built from 13 residues. CDR3 protein: CASSGTGGREQYF. The CDR3 DNA is TGTGCCAGCAGCGGGACAGGGGGCCGCGAGCAGTACTTC.

V and J are TRBV6-5 and TRBJ2-7; no firm D call. CDR1 MNHEY and CDR2 SVGAGI come from the germline V gene. The CDR3 has 13 residues. Trimming removed 7 bases from V and 6 bases from J, with 16 bases in between. The CDR3 nucleotides are TGTGCCAGCACTTCCCCAGGAATGGTCGAGCAGTACTTC. Translating gives CASTSPGMVEQYF.

In this sample, this clone turned up a few times. V usage is TRBV6-1 and J usage is TRBJ2-3; 8 nucleotides line up with TRBD1. Germline CDR1 is MNHNS and CDR2 is SASEGT. The CDR3 is made up of 14 amino acids. J lost 0 bases, V lost 8 bases, and 4 bases had no gene match. CDR3 amino acids: CASLGQVSTDTQYF. The CDR3, as DNA: TGTGCCAGCTTGGGACAGGTTAGCACAGATACGCAGTATTTT.

The chain has TRBV7-9 and TRBJ1-1, with D tentatively TRBD1 (5 bases). Trimming removed 2 bases at V and 3 bases at J, with 7 bases between. The CDR3 covers 13 residues. The germline CDR1 and CDR2 sequences are SEHNR and FQNEAQ (reference sequence). CDR3 region: CASSLKGDTEAFF. The DNA of the CDR3 is TGTGCCAGCAGCTTAAAAGGGGACACTGAAGCTTTCTTT.

The genes are TRBV30 and TRBJ2-5; 9 bases map to TRBD2. CDR1 is GTSNPN, CDR2 SVGIG, per germline (reference sequence). The ends lost 3 bases at V and 4 bases at J; junction bases unmatched: 9. This CDR3 region has 15 residues. This CDR3 is CAWSPGVAGAETQYF. The CDR3 nucleotides are TGTGCCTGGAGCCCGGGGGTAGCGGGAGCAGAGACCCAGTACTTC.

A few counts support this clone. The rearrangement uses TRBV2 and TRBJ1-5; TRBD1 might be the D (5 bases). The germline V gene has CDR1 SNHLY and CDR2 FYNNEI. The ends were cut back, 7 bases at V and 3 bases at J, with 13 bases in the middle. This CDR3 is 14 amino acids long. The CDR3 bases are TGTGCCAGCACGACAGACCTCACCAATCAGCCCCAGCATTTT. Its translation: CASTTDLTNQPQHF.

The chain recombines TRBV29-1 with TRBJ1-2, with 8 positions matching TRBD1. The CDR3 runs 15 residues. Germline CDR1 is SQVTM and CDR2 is ANQGSEA. Trimming removed 3 bases from V and 5 bases from J; junction bases left unmatched: 11. The CDR3 is CSVDSAGGRGYGYTF. CDR3 DNA sequence: TGCAGCGTTGATTCGGCAGGGGGCCGGGGATATGGCTACACCTTC.

The table lists this clone with many counts. This rearrangement joins TRBV5-4 to TRBJ2-1; 7 bases agree with TRBD1. Germline V gene lookup returns CDR1 SGHNT and CDR2 YYREEE (reference sequence). V was pared by 5 bases and J by 3 bases, with 5 bases of the junction left unmatched. This CDR3 comprises 14 residues. CDR3 residues: CASSSRDSYNEQFF. The CDR3, as DNA: TGTGCCAGCAGTTCCCGGGACAGCTACAATGAGCAGTTCTTC.

Only a few counts were recorded for this clone. The sample carries other DNA sequences with the same CDR3. This chain's CDR3 is CASSYLGGNTEAFF. The CDR3 nucleotides are TGTGCCAGCAGTTACCTCGGGGGGAACACTGAAGCTTTCTTT. The gene calls are TRBV6-5 and TRBJ1-1, with a possible D match to TRBD1 (5 bases). This CDR3 spans 14 amino acids. Germline-derived CDR1 and CDR2 are MNHEY and SVGAGI. Trimming cost V 2 bases and J 1 base, with 8 bases left between them.

This clone has a handful of counts. V and J are TRBV18 and TRBJ1-2, with 9 bases that match TRBD1. Germline CDR1 is KGHSH and CDR2 is LQKENI. CDR3 length equals 13 residues. V lost 4 bases, J lost 8 bases, and 5 bases stayed unmatched. For the CDR3, the DNA is TGTGCCAGCTCACGGGACAGGGCGGAAGGCTACACCTTC. The encoded protein is CASSRDRAEGYTF.

This clone was detected only a few times. V gene TRBV5-6 combines with J gene TRBJ2-5, with 7 positions matching TRBD1. The CDR3 covers 13 residues. CDR1 and CDR2 (germline): SGHDT, YYEEEE. V lost 4 bases to trimming and J lost 5 bases; unmatched junction nucleotides: 5. The CDR3 reads CASSRGPHETQYF. For the CDR3, the DNA is TGTGCCAGCAGCAGGGGGCCGCACGAGACCCAGTACTTC. Full variable domain (outside the CDR3, taken from reference TRBV5-6 and TRBJ2-5): DAGVTQSPTHLIKTRGQQVTLRCSPKSGHDTVSWYQQALGQGPQFIFQYYEEEERQRGNFPDRFSGHQFPNYSSELNVNALLLGDSALYLCASSRGPHETQYFGPGTRLLVL.

The rearrangement joins TRBV5-1 to TRBJ2-7; D is unresolved. From germline, CDR1 is SGHRS and CDR2 YFSETQ. The CDR3 length is 15 residues. Trimming removed 2 bases from V and 4 bases from J, with 16 bases in between. CDR3 in DNA: TGCGCCAGCAGCTTTGCACTCGACACCCCTTACGAGCAGTACTTC. It specifies CASSFALDTPYEQYF.